One sample yielded the 25 T cell receptor beta chains listed below, sequenced in a study of T-cell memory formation after mild COVID-19. TCRdb processed the 5' RACE reads anew with MiXCR; each CDR3 protein has one entry. The data contain tens of thousands of distinct CDR3 sequences, about 6.7% of them singletons. The specimen was PBMCs or a T cell subset sorted from them (not recorded which). The source is an adult who had mild COVID-19 (a few samples of this study predate the infection). Cell type and time point are not known.

This clonotype has ten or more counts. V and J are TRBV5-1 and TRBJ2-3; no clear D gene. Trimming pared 0 bases from V and 4 bases from J, leaving 3 bases between. The germline CDR1 and CDR2 sequences are SGHRS and YFSETQ. This CDR3 spans 12 amino acids. CDR3 nucleotides: TGCGCCAGCAGCTTGGAATCAGATACGCAGTATTTT. Residues: CASSLESDTQYF.

In its sample, this clonotype was seen a few times. The chain links TRBV30 to TRBJ2-2; 10 nucleotides align to TRBD2. CDR1 is GTSNPN and CDR2 is SVGIG in the germline V gene (reference sequence). V dropped 2 bases and J dropped 6; count of bases not matched to a gene: 9. CDR3 length: 16 residues. The CDR3 here is CAWSRLAGVVAGELFF. DNA for the CDR3: TGTGCCTGGAGTCGCCTAGCGGGAGTGGTGGCCGGGGAGCTGTTTTTT.

This clonotype came up a few times. The chain combines TRBV19 with TRBJ2-5, with D unclear. With 1 base removed from V and 9 bases from J, the gap between germline ends came to 9 bases. This CDR3 is built from 12 residues. The germline V gene encodes CDR1 LNHDA and CDR2 SQIVND (reference sequence). CDR3 DNA sequence: TGTGCCAGTAGTATAGGTCTGGGATCCCAGTACTTC. Amino acid sequence: CASSIGLGSQYF.

The rearrangement links TRBV9 to TRBJ2-3; D remains unclear. The V gene lost 0 bases and the J gene lost 2 bases, with 16 bases spanning the gap. Looked up from germline, CDR1 is SGDLS and CDR2 is YYNGEE. This CDR3 spans 17 amino acids. The CDR3 loop is CASSVDQLPIYTDTQYF. The CDR3 bases are TGTGCCAGCAGCGTAGACCAGCTGCCCATCTACACAGATACGCAGTATTTT.

This clonotype was seen repeatedly, ten times or more. This rearrangement joins TRBV24-1 to TRBJ2-3; 12 positions agree with TRBD2. V dropped 4 bases and J dropped 3; count of bases not matched to a gene: 7. There are 17 residues in the CDR3. In germline, CDR1 is KGHDR, CDR2 SFDVKD. CDR3 residues: CATSEGTSGWTTDTQYF. DNA of the CDR3: TGTGCCACCAGTGAGGGGACTAGCGGGTGGACTACAGATACGCAGTATTTT.

This clonotype was seen only a few times. This chain uses TRBV2 with TRBJ1-1; D remains unclear. V lost 7 bases to trimming and J lost 1 base, with 10 bases between them. The germline CDR1 and CDR2 sequences are SNHLY and FYNNEI. The CDR3 sequence is 13 residues long. This chain's CDR3 is CASMVLGNTEAFF. As DNA, the CDR3 is TGTGCCAGCATGGTTCTAGGGAACACTGAAGCTTTCTTT. Together with reference TRBV2 and TRBJ1-1, the CDR3 gives the full variable domain: EPEVTQTPSHQVTQMGQEVILRCVPISNHLYFYWYRQILGQKVEFLVSFYNNEISEKSEIFDDQFSVERPDGSNFTLKIRSTKLEDSAMYFCASMVLGNTEAFFGQGTRLTVV.

This clonotype was recorded many times. V and J are TRBV7-9 and TRBJ2-7; no clear D gene. V lost 8 bases and J 0 bases, leaving 8 bases between the germline ends. Germline V CDR1 and CDR2: SEHNR, FQNEAQ (reference sequence). The CDR3 totals 12 residues. In DNA, the CDR3 is TGTGCCAGCGAGGCGGTCTCCTACGAGCAGTACTTC. Amino acids: CASEAVSYEQYF.

The chain has TRBV7-2 and TRBJ2-7; D is undetermined. The ends were cut back, 1 base at V and 0 bases at J, with 7 bases in the middle. The CDR3 extends over 14 amino acids. Germline assignment: CDR1 SGHTA and CDR2 FQGNSA. This chain's CDR3 is CASSLGFNSYEQYF. CDR3 nucleotide sequence: TGTGCCAGCAGCTTAGGGTTTAACTCCTACGAGCAGTACTTC.

This clonotype was detected many times. This rearrangement joins TRBV20-1 to TRBJ2-1, with D perhaps TRBD1 or TRBD2 (6 bases each). Germline loops: CDR1 DFQATT, CDR2 SNEGSKA (reference sequence). The V gene lost 0 bases and the J gene lost 7 bases, with 28 bases spanning the gap. The CDR3 spans 19 residues. The CDR3 is CSARDRPGGPKWETNEQFF. CDR3 DNA sequence: TGCAGTGCTAGAGATCGGCCCGGGGGCCCTAAGTGGGAGACAAATGAGCAGTTCTTC.

The V gene is TRBV5-1, the J gene TRBJ2-1; 7 bases fit TRBD1. Matching the DNA end better, TRBJ2-7 makes the J call doubtful. From germline, CDR1 is SGHRS and CDR2 YFSETQ. This CDR3 spans 15 amino acids. The CDR3 protein is CASSLRPGQRGEQYF. DNA for the CDR3: TGCGCCAGCAGCTTGCGCCCGGGACAGCGCGGCGAGCAGTACTTC.

This clonotype has ten or more counts. V gene TRBV4-1 combines with J gene TRBJ1-5; a possible D gene is TRBD1 (5 bases). V gave up 5 bases and J gave up 7 bases, with 12 bases separating them. The CDR3 length is 13 residues. Germline CDR1 is MGHRA and CDR2 is YSYEKL. CDR3 in amino acids: CASSGGVLQPQHF. For the CDR3, the DNA is TGCGCCAGCAGCGGGGGGGTTTTGCAGCCCCAGCATTTT.

This clonotype was seen a few times. The V call is TRBV12-3 or TRBV12-4, the J call TRBJ2-5, with D possibly being TRBD1 (6 bases). The CDR3 runs to 13 residues. Between the trimmed V and J ends, which lost 8 bases and 5 bases, there was a span of 15 bases. The CDR3 spells CASSRGWAETQYF. The CDR3 DNA sequence: TGTGCCAGCTCCAGGGGATGGGCGGAGACCCAGTACTTC.

This clonotype was detected a few times. The chain joins TRBV28 to TRBJ2-4; tentatively, D is TRBD2 (6 bases). CDR3 size: 15 residues. V was cut by 4 bases and J by 0 bases, with 10 bases left in between. CDR1 is MDHEN and CDR2 is SYDVKM in the germline V gene. CDR3: CASSYGGLAKNIQYF. Here the CDR3 DNA reads TGTGCCAGCAGTTACGGGGGACTAGCCAAAAACATTCAGTACTTC.

This clonotype was recorded many times. The genes are TRBV12-3 or TRBV12-4 and TRBJ1-1, with D perhaps TRBD1 (5 bases). CDR3 length: 14 residues. V lost 7 bases and J 0 bases, leaving 12 bases between the germline ends. CDR3 protein: CASTWDSLNTEAFF. In DNA, the CDR3 is TGTGCCAGCACCTGGGACTCGTTGAACACTGAAGCTTTCTTT.

This clonotype has a handful of counts. This sequence joins TRBV2 and TRBJ2-5; D is uncertain. The CDR3 extends over 12 amino acids. V dropped 6 bases and J dropped 0 bases, with 5 bases sitting between them. Germline values: CDR1 SNHLY, CDR2 FYNNEI. This chain's CDR3 is CASRENQETQYF. CDR3 in DNA: TGTGCCAGCAGGGAGAACCAAGAGACCCAGTACTTC.

A few counts support this clonotype. This rearrangement joins TRBV11-2 to TRBJ2-3; the match to TRBD2 covers 8 bases. The germline V gene has CDR1 SGHAT and CDR2 FQNNGV. The ends lost 2 bases at V and 6 bases at J; junction bases unmatched: 7. The CDR3 runs to 15 residues. The CDR3 DNA is TGTGCCAGCAGCTTAAACGGGGGGGCCGTGGATACGCAGTATTTT. It specifies CASSLNGGAVDTQYF.

The chain recombines TRBV24-1 with TRBJ2-1; D may be TRBD1 (6 bases). V lost 0 bases and J 0 bases, leaving 26 bases between the germline ends. CDR1 is KGHDR, CDR2 SFDVKD, per germline. This CDR3 contains 22 residues. CDR3 residues: CATSDLQNYQDRSSRSYNEQFF. The CDR3 DNA sequence: TGTGCCACCAGTGATTTGCAAAACTATCAGGACAGATCCTCTCGCTCCTACAATGAGCAGTTCTTC.

This chain connects TRBV24-1 to TRBJ2-1, with D possibly matching TRBD1 (5 bases). The CDR3 has 14 amino acids. Trimming took 3 bases from V and 8 from J, leaving 13 bases between them. Germline lookup yields CDR1 KGHDR and CDR2 SFDVKD. CDR3 protein: CATSDGRVVDEQFF. CDR3 coding DNA: TGTGCCACCAGTGATGGCAGGGTTGTGGATGAGCAGTTCTTC.

In its sample, this clonotype was seen many times. The chain recombines TRBV24-1 with TRBJ2-1; 10 nucleotides agree with TRBD2. Germline V gives CDR1 KGHDR, CDR2 SFDVKD. Germline trimming cut 4 bases from V and 5 bases from J; bases unmatched to any gene: 7. This CDR3 has 16 amino acids. The CDR3 loop is CATSDRGLAIDNEQFF. The CDR3 DNA reads as TGTGCCACCAGTGACCGGGGACTAGCGATTGACAATGAGCAGTTCTTC.

The chain couples TRBV20-1 to TRBJ1-6; 8 bases line up with TRBD1. CDR3 length: 15 residues. J lost 8 bases, V lost 6 bases, and 12 bases had no gene match. Germline V gene data show CDR1 as DFQATT and CDR2 as SNEGSKA (reference sequence). In nucleotides, the CDR3 is TGCAGTGCCAAGGACAGGGAGACTCCCTATTCACCCCTCCACTTT. Its protein is CSAKDRETPYSPLHF.

This clonotype has more than one count but fewer than ten. The rearrangement links TRBV6-5 to TRBJ2-7, with 11 positions matching TRBD2. This CDR3 spans 14 amino acids. Germline values: CDR1 MNHEY, CDR2 SVGAGI. Unmatched junction bases numbered 1, after V lost 0 bases and J lost 6 bases. The CDR3 is CASSYSLAGGEQYF. The CDR3 DNA follows: TGTGCCAGCAGTTACTCGCTAGCGGGAGGCGAGCAGTACTTC.

This clonotype appeared a few times. The V gene is TRBV9, the J gene TRBJ2-2; 8 nucleotides match TRBD1. In germline, CDR1 is SGDLS, CDR2 YYNGEE. J was trimmed by 5 bases and V by 0 bases; bases with no gene match: 9. This CDR3 contains 17 residues. The CDR3 DNA follows: TGTGCCAGCAGCGTAGGCGGGGTCAGGGGGCTGACCGGGGAGCTGTTTTTT. It is translated as CASSVGGVRGLTGELFF.

This clonotype was picked up a small number of times. The J gene is TRBJ2-6, the V gene TRBV28; 11 bases are a match to TRBD2. Germline V gene lookup returns CDR1 MDHEN and CDR2 SYDVKM. V gave up 6 bases and J gave up 0 bases; unmatched junction bases: 4. CDR3 length: 17 amino acids. CDR3 sequence reads: CASRVAGGNSGANVLTF. The CDR3 DNA reads as TGTGCCAGCAGGGTAGCGGGAGGGAACTCTGGGGCCAACGTCCTGACTTTC.

This clonotype was picked up many times. CDR3 protein: CASRISVNNEQFF. CDR3 in DNA: TGTGCCAGCAGGATTAGCGTGAACAATGAGCAGTTCTTC. The gene calls are TRBV27 and TRBJ2-1, with a tentative D call TRBD2 (5 bases). V gave up 6 bases and J gave up 5 bases, with 11 bases separating them. Germline CDR1 MNHEY, CDR2 SMNVEV (reference sequence). The CDR3 covers 13 residues.

This clonotype was seen many times. The rearrangement joins TRBV12-3 or TRBV12-4 to TRBJ2-1; 12 bases fit TRBD2. The CDR3 consists of 16 residues. Trimming at V came to 2 bases and at J to 7 bases, leaving 6 bases not matched to a gene. The CDR3 nucleotides are TGTGCCAGCAGTTTAAGGCTAGCGGGGGGGTTAAATGAGCAGTTCTTC. Translated: CASSLRLAGGLNEQFF.